This TCR beta chain was sequenced in a study of Graves' ophthalmopathy and Graves' hyperthyroidism. Study-level information: Over 18 months of follow-up, stable hyperthyroidism required that no ophthalmopathy appear.

Patients in the hyperthyroidism group, adults aged 18 to 65, were newly diagnosed, under 2 months' duration. Exclusion applied to patients with other autoimmune diseases, uncontrolled infections, pregnancy or lactation. V was trimmed by 0 bases and J by 5 bases, leaving 19 bases between them. This CDR3 is built from 17 residues. Per the germline V gene, CDR1 is ENHRY and CDR2 is SYGVKD. This clonotype was seen at least ten times. As yet, its antigen is unknown. Beta-chain TCR CDR3 regions were amplified from RNA transcripts. HTBI-primed first-round RT-PCR preceded second-round multiplex PCR. TCRdb reprocessed the multiplex PCR reads via MiXCR and lists one record per CDR3 protein. The sample lists about 500,000 distinct CDR3 sequences, just under 40% seen once, with approximately 4.1% in the top ten. Findings and caveats of the study: Blood also contained most of the expanded thyroid clonotypes above 0.001 frequency.

This receptor was identified in an adult man with Graves' hyperthyroidism. Sequencing was performed on peripheral blood or thyroid tissue (not recorded which). The chain recombines TRBV10-3 with TRBJ1-2; D might be TRBD1 (5 bases). CDR3 nucleotide sequence: TGTGCCATCAGTGAGTCTCCCGGACCCGACGGGGGGTATGGCTACACCTTC. The encoded protein is CAISESPGPDGGYGYTF.